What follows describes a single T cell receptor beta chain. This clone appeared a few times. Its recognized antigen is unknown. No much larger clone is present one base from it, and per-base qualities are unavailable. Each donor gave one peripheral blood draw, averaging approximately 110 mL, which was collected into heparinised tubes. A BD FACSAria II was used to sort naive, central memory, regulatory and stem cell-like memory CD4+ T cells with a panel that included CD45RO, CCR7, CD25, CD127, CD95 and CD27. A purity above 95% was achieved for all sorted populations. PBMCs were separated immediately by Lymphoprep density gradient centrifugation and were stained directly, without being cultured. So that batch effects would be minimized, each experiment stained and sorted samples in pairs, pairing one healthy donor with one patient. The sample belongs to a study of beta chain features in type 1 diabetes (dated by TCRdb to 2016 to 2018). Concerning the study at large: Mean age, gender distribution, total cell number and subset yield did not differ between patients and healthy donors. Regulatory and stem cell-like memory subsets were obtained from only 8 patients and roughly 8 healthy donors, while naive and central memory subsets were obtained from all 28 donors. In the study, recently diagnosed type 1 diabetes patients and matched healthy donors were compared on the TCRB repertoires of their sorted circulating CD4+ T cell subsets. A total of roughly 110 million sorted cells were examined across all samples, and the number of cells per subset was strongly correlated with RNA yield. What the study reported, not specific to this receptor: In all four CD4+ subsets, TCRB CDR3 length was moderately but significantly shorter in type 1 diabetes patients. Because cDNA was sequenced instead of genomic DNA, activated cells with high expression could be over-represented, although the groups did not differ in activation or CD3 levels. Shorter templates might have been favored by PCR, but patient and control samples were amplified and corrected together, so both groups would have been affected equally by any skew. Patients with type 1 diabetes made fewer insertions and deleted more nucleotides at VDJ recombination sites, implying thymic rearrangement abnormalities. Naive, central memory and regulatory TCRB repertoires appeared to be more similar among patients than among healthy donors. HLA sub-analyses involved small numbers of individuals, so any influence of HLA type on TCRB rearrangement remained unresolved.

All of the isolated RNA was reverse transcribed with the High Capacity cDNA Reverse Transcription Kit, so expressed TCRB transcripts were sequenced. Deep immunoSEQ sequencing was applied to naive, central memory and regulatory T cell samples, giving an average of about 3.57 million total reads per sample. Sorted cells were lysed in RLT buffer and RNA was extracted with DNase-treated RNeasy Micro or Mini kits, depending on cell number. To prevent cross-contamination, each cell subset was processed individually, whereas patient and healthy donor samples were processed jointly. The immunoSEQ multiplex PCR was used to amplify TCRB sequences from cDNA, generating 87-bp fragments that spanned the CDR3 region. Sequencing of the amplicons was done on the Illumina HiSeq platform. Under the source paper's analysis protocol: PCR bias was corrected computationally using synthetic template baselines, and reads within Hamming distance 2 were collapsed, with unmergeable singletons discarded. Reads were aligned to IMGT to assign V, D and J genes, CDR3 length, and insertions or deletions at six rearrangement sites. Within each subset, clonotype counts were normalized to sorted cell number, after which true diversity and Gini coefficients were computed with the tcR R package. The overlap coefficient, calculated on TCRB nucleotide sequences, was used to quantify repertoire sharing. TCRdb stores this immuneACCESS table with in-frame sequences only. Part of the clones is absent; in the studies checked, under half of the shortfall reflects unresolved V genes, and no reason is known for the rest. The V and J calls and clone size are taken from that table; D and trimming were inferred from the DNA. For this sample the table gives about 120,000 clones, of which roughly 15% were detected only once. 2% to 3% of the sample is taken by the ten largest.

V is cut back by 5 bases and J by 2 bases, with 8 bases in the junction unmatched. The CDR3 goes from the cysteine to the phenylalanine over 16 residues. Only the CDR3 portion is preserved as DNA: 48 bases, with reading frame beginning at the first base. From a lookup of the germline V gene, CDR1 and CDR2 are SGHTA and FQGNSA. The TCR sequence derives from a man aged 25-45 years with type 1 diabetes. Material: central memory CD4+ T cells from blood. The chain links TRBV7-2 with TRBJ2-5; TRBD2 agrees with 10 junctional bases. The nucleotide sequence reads TGTGCCAGCAGCCCTATAGCGGGGGGACTGCAAGAGACCCAGTACTTC. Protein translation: CASSPIAGGLQETQYF.